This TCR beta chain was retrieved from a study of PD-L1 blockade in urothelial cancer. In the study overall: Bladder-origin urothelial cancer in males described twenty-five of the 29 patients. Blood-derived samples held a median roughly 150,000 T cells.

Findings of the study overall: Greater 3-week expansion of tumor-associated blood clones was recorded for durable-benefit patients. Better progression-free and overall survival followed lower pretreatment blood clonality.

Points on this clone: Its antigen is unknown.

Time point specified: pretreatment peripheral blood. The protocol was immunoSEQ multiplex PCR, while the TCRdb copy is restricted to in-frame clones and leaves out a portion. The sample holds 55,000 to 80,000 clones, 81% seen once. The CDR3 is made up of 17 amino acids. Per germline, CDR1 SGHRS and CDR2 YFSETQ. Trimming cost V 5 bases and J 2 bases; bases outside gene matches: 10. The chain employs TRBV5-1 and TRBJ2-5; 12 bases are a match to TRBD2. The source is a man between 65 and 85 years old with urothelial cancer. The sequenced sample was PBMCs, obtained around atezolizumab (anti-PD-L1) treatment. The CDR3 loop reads CASRPGTSGPMQETQYF. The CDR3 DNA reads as TGCGCCAGCAGACCCGGGACTAGCGGGCCAATGCAAGAGACCCAGTACTTC.